The source of this TCR beta chain is a study of OX40 agonist ivuxolimab in advanced cancers. The CDR3 extends over 15 amino acids. Trimming at V came to 3 bases and at J to 11 bases, leaving 11 bases not matched to a gene. Germline assignment: CDR1 LGHNA and CDR2 YNFKEQ. Repertoires were generated with immunoSEQ multiplex PCR, while TCRdb's copy carries only in-frame clones and drops some. The sample includes some 70,000 clones, around 85% seen only once; the top ten take roughly 0.7%. The study's findings and limits: Among T cells, CD8+ cells averaged more expanded clones than CD4+ cells.

A word on this clone: Its antigen is not identified.

The V call is TRBV4-2, the J call TRBJ1-4; 8 nucleotides align to TRBD1. This TCR derives from an adult with an advanced solid tumor such as melanoma, head and neck, liver or kidney cancer. The material sequenced was CD4+ or CD8+ T cells sorted from blood, taken in a trial of the OX40 agonist ivuxolimab. The CDR3 nucleotides read TGTGCCAGCAGCCACCCTGGACAGGGTGAGGAGAAACTGTTTTTT. Translated, it gives CASSHPGQGEEKLFF.